Following are 28 T cell receptor beta chains from one sample sequenced in a study of tumor T cells in aggressive B-cell lymphoma. Profiled with immunoSEQ multiplex PCR; TCRdb holds only in-frame clones, not every one. The repertoire consists of 6,500 to 9,500 clones, with 82% occurring once and the leading ten covering 2.7%. Sequencing was done on a sample of tumor tissue. The receptors originated from an adult with diffuse large B cell lymphoma.

This chain connects TRBV5-1 to TRBJ2-1; 10 positions agree with TRBD1. Unmatched junction bases numbered 3, after V lost 0 bases and J lost 3 bases. Looked up from germline, CDR1 is SGHRS and CDR2 is YFSETQ. The CDR3 consists of 16 residues. CDR3 amino acids: CASSLGDRGNYNEQFF. Here the CDR3 DNA reads TGCGCCAGCAGCTTGGGGGACAGGGGAAACTACAATGAGCAGTTCTTC.

The gene calls are TRBV29-1 and TRBJ1-1, with D unresolved. The germline CDR1 and CDR2 sequences are SQVTM and ANQGSEA. Trimming took off 7 bases at V and 4 bases at J, with 10 bases between the two ends. The CDR3 runs to 11 residues. As DNA, the CDR3 is TGCAGCGCCTTCCGGGGCACTGAAGCTTTCTTT. This gives the protein CSAFRGTEAFF.

This clone was recorded a few times. The chain uses TRBV28 and TRBJ2-5; the D is unclear. The CDR3 has 13 amino acids. The V end was cut by 6 bases, the J end by 2 bases, with 10 bases between. Germline CDR1 and CDR2: MDHEN and SYDVKM. The CDR3 bases are TGTGCCAGCAGCCTAGTAGTACAAGAGACCCAGTACTTC. Residues: CASSLVVQETQYF.

This chain links TRBV6-5 with TRBJ2-1; TRBD1 aligns across 9 bases. The J segment lost 7 bases and the V segment lost 6 bases, leaving 7 bases of the junction unmatched. The CDR3 consists of 14 residues. Germline CDR1 reads MNHEY; CDR2 reads SVGAGI. CDR3 in amino acids: CASSWGQGRNEQFF. For the CDR3, the DNA is TGTGCCAGCAGCTGGGGACAGGGAAGGAATGAGCAGTTCTTC.

The chain carries TRBV4-2 and TRBJ2-7, with D maybe TRBD1 (6 bases). V gave up 3 bases and J gave up 1 base, with 13 bases separating them. Germline V gene sequence: CDR1 LGHNA, CDR2 YNFKEQ. This CDR3 has 15 residues. CDR3 protein: CASSHGTSSSYEQYF. The DNA for the CDR3 is TGTGCCAGCAGCCATGGGACAAGCTCTTCCTACGAGCAGTACTTC.

This chain links TRBV5-1 with TRBJ2-1; D possibly corresponds to TRBD1 (5 bases). The V gene's germline CDR1 is SGHRS and CDR2 YFSETQ. This CDR3 contains 15 residues. V was trimmed by 7 bases and J by 0 bases, leaving 14 bases between them. In nucleotides, the CDR3 is TGCGCCAGCGGACAAGGCGATAGCTCCTACAATGAGCAGTTCTTC. It encodes CASGQGDSSYNEQFF.

A note on this clone: This CDR3 is also generated by other DNA sequences in the sample. CDR3 nucleotides: TGTGCCAGCAGCTTAGATTCTAGAGGACTTCAAGAGACCCAGTACTTC. This encodes CASSLDSRGLQETQYF. The V gene is TRBV7-8, the J gene TRBJ2-5; tentative D call: TRBD2 (5 bases). Trimming removed 1 base from V and 2 bases from J, with 14 bases in between. In germline, CDR1 is SGHVS, CDR2 FQNEAQ. This CDR3 spans 16 amino acids.

This clone has only one observation. This chain links TRBV9 with TRBJ1-2; 8 bases are shared with TRBD1. Germline-derived CDR1 and CDR2 are SGDLS and YYNGEE. CDR3 length equals 15 residues. With V trimmed by 2 bases and J by 4 bases, 7 bases remained unmatched. In nucleotides, the CDR3 is TGTGCCAGCAGCGTGGAGACAGGGGTGGCCTATGGCTACACCTTC. This encodes CASSVETGVAYGYTF.

V usage is TRBV7-9 and J usage is TRBJ2-2; 12 bases are a match to TRBD1. V lost 6 bases and J lost 5; bases outside the gene matches: 4. CDR3 length: 15 amino acids. Looked up from germline, CDR1 is SEHNR and CDR2 is FQNEAQ (reference sequence). CDR3: CASSRDRGRTGELFF. DNA of the CDR3: TGTGCCAGCAGTCGGGACAGGGGGCGGACCGGGGAGCTGTTTTTT.

This clone was picked up a small number of times. V is TRBV14 and J is TRBJ2-1; D remains ambiguous. V gave up 1 base and J gave up 8 bases, with 9 bases separating them. The CDR3 is 13 residues long. CDR1 and CDR2 (germline): SGHDN, FVKESK. CDR3 coding DNA: TGTGCCAGCAGCCAAGTAAACTTCGATGAGCAGTTCTTC. Encoded protein: CASSQVNFDEQFF.

A remark on this clone: The junction shows a germline mismatch at one end, possibly a read error. The rearrangement joins TRBV19 to TRBJ2-5, with TRBD1 identical over 7 bases. The CDR3 is 12 amino acids. The germline CDR1 and CDR2 sequences are LNHDA and SQIVND (reference sequence). CDR3 residues: CASPTGREIQYF. CDR3 bases: TGTGCCAGCCCGACAGGGAGAGAGATCCAGTACTTC.

V usage is TRBV4-1 and J usage is TRBJ1-5, with 9 positions matching TRBD1. The CDR3 sequence is 13 residues long. In germline, CDR1 is MGHRA, CDR2 YSYEKL. The V and J ends lost 6 bases and 4 bases, in that order; junction bases with no gene match: 1. This chain's CDR3 is CASRQGANQPQHF. The CDR3 DNA reads as TGCGCCAGCAGACAGGGGGCTAATCAGCCCCAGCATTTT.

This rearrangement joins TRBV28 to TRBJ1-3; perhaps TRBD1 as D (6 bases). V was clipped by 7 bases and J by 3 bases, with 16 bases between them. This CDR3 has 15 residues. CDR1 MDHEN and CDR2 SYDVKM come from the germline V gene. In DNA, the CDR3 is TGTGCCAGCACCGAGAGGGGGGGGTTTGGAAACACCATATATTTT. This sequence encodes CASTERGGFGNTIYF.

The rearrangement joins TRBV5-6 to TRBJ1-1; D may be TRBD1 (5 bases). V gave up 4 bases and J gave up 4 bases, with 14 bases separating them. CDR1 and CDR2 from the germline V gene are SGHDT and YYEEEE. This CDR3 region has 14 residues. CDR3 protein: CASSVGWGVTEAFF. The CDR3 coding sequence is TGTGCCAGCAGCGTAGGGTGGGGGGTCACTGAAGCTTTCTTT.

The rearrangement links TRBV5-4 to TRBJ2-2; 16 positions agree with TRBD2. This CDR3 has 18 residues. Germline values: CDR1 SGHNT, CDR2 YYREEE (reference sequence). V gave up 4 bases and J gave up 4 bases; unmatched junction bases: 7. CDR3 residues: CASSPGTSGRAGTGELFF. The DNA for the CDR3 is TGTGCCAGCAGCCCTGGGACTAGCGGGAGGGCAGGCACCGGGGAGCTGTTTTTT.

This rearrangement joins TRBV29-1 to TRBJ2-1, with 10 nucleotides matching TRBD1. This CDR3 spans 14 amino acids. From germline, CDR1 is SQVTM and CDR2 ANQGSEA. Trimming removed 7 bases from V and 6 bases from J; junction bases left unmatched: 9. This chain's CDR3 is CSAVPGTGVNEQFF. CDR3 DNA sequence: TGCAGCGCAGTACCCGGGACAGGGGTCAATGAGCAGTTCTTC.

About this clone: Other DNA sequences in the sample encode the same CDR3. The chain joins TRBV19 to TRBJ1-1; D remains ambiguous. The V end lost 0 bases, the J end lost 3 bases, and 11 bases lay between the germline ends. Looked up from germline, CDR1 is LNHDA and CDR2 is SQIVND (reference sequence). This CDR3 has 15 amino acids. CDR3 nucleotide sequence: TGTGCCAGTAGTATAGACTCTCGAACTGACACTGAAGCTTTCTTT. Protein sequence: CASSIDSRTDTEAFF.

The CDR3 loop is CASSPGTSGKNEQFF. The CDR3 coding sequence is TGTGCCAGCAGTCCAGGGACTAGCGGGAAAAATGAGCAGTTCTTC. The genes are TRBV27 and TRBJ2-1; TRBD2 aligns across 13 bases. Germline V CDR1 and CDR2: MNHEY, SMNVEV (reference sequence). J was trimmed by 7 bases and V by 5 bases; bases with no gene match: 5. The CDR3 runs to 15 residues.

Turning to this clone: The junction departs from germline at one end; a sequencing error may be responsible. The CDR3 sequence is CASSGYDAGKNIQYF. The CDR3 bases are TGTGCCAGCAGCGGATACGATGCGGGCAAAAACATTCAGTATTTC. The rearrangement joins TRBV9 to TRBJ2-4; perhaps TRBD2 as D (5 bases). Germline V gene data show CDR1 as SGDLS and CDR2 as YYNGEE. The CDR3 has 15 residues.

CDR3 amino acids: CASSQVSGGAVWETQYF. The CDR3 bases are TGCGCCAGCAGCCAAGTTAGCGGGGGGGCCGTGTGGGAGACCCAGTACTTC. The chain recombines TRBV4-1 with TRBJ2-5, with 11 bases aligning to TRBD2. Germline V gene lookup returns CDR1 MGHRA and CDR2 YSYEKL. Trimming cost V 1 base and J 5 bases; bases outside gene matches: 9. The CDR3 has 17 amino acids.

The V gene is TRBV9, the J gene TRBJ2-7; no definite D call. Germline loops: CDR1 SGDLS, CDR2 YYNGEE. The CDR3 consists of 13 residues. Trimming shortened V by 0 bases and J by 3 bases, and 7 bases separated the two germline ends. CDR3 nucleotide sequence: TGTGCCAGCAGCGTAGATCACAGCTACGAGCAGTACTTC. It codes for CASSVDHSYEQYF.

This clone was counted only a few times. This chain links TRBV6-5 with TRBJ2-6; no reliable D call. Germline V CDR1 and CDR2: MNHEY, SVGAGI. Trimming removed 5 bases from V and 4 bases from J, with 12 bases in between. This CDR3 region has 15 residues. The CDR3 DNA reads as TGTGCCAGCAGTATACTTCTATCCGGGGCCAACGTCCTGACTTTC. Translated, it gives CASSILLSGANVLTF.

The DNA of the CDR3 is TGCGCCAGCAGCCAAGATTTCGGCGGGGGGGCTACCGGGGAGCTGTTTTTT. Residues: CASSQDFGGGATGELFF. The J gene is TRBJ2-2, the V gene TRBV4-3, with 9 bases lining up with TRBD2. This CDR3 contains 17 residues. Germline V gene sequence: CDR1 LGHNA, CDR2 YSLEER. Germline trimming cut 0 bases from V and 5 bases from J; bases unmatched to any gene: 7.

The rearrangement uses TRBV28 and TRBJ2-1; a weak D match, TRBD1 (6 bases). Trimming removed 2 bases from V and 0 bases from J, with 14 bases in between. Germline CDR1 and CDR2: MDHEN and SYDVKM. The CDR3 extends over 17 amino acids. CDR3 loop: CASSLRGTLSSYNEQFF. Written as DNA, the CDR3 is TGTGCCAGCAGTTTAAGGGGGACATTAAGCTCCTACAATGAGCAGTTCTTC.

The chain couples TRBV5-4 to TRBJ1-1; 8 positions match TRBD1. V shed 3 bases and J 1 base; nucleotides not matched to a gene: 8. CDR1 and CDR2 (germline): SGHNT, YYREEE (reference sequence). This CDR3 comprises 16 residues. This chain's CDR3 is CASSSDREWRNTEAFF. Written as DNA, the CDR3 is TGTGCCAGCAGCTCGGACAGGGAATGGAGGAACACTGAAGCTTTCTTT.

In the case of this clone: Other DNA sequences from this sample encode an identical CDR3 as well. This chain connects TRBV14 to TRBJ1-2; D is perhaps TRBD1 (6 bases). The CDR3 length is 14 residues. CDR1 is SGHDN and CDR2 is FVKESK in the germline V gene. Trimming left V 0 bases short and J 7 bases short, with 12 bases between. DNA of the CDR3: TGTGCCAGCAGCCAAGAGCGGGGGCGGAGTGGCTACACCTTC. Its translation is CASSQERGRSGYTF. Full variable domain (missing parts from reference TRBV14 and TRBJ1-2): EAGVTQFPSHSVIEKGQTVTLRCDPISGHDNLYWYRRVMGKEIKFLLHFVKESKQDESGMPNNRFLAERTGGTYSTLKVQPAELEDSGVYFCASSQERGRSGYTFGSGTRLTVV.

This chain uses TRBV29-1 with TRBJ2-3, with D possibly being TRBD1 (6 bases). Trimming left V 7 bases short and J 4 bases short, with 9 bases between. Germline CDR1 and CDR2: SQVTM and ANQGSEA. The CDR3 sequence is 11 residues long. CDR3: CSGTGSDTQYF. CDR3 in DNA: TGCAGCGGAACAGGGTCAGATACGCAGTATTTT.

The chain links TRBV4-2 to TRBJ2-5, with a tentative D call TRBD2 (6 bases). Germline-derived CDR1 and CDR2 are LGHNA and YNFKEQ. CDR3 length: 16 amino acids. V dropped 0 bases and J dropped 2 bases, with 13 bases sitting between them. This chain's CDR3 is CASSQDLIAVQETQYF. Here the CDR3 DNA reads TGTGCCAGCAGCCAAGATTTGATAGCGGTTCAAGAGACCCAGTACTTC.